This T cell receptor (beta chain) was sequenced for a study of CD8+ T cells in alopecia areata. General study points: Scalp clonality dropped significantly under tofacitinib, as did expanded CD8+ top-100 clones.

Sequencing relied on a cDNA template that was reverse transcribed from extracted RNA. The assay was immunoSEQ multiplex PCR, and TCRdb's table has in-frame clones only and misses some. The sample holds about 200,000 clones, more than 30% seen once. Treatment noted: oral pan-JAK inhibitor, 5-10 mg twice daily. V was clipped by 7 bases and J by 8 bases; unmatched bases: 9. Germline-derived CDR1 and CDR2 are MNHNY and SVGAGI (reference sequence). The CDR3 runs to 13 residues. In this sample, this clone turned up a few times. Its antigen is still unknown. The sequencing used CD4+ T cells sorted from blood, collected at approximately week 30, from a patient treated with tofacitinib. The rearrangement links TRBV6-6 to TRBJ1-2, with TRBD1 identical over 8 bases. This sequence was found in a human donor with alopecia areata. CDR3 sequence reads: CASTNSRQGGYTF. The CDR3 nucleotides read TGTGCCAGCACCAACTCCCGACAGGGGGGCTACACCTTC.